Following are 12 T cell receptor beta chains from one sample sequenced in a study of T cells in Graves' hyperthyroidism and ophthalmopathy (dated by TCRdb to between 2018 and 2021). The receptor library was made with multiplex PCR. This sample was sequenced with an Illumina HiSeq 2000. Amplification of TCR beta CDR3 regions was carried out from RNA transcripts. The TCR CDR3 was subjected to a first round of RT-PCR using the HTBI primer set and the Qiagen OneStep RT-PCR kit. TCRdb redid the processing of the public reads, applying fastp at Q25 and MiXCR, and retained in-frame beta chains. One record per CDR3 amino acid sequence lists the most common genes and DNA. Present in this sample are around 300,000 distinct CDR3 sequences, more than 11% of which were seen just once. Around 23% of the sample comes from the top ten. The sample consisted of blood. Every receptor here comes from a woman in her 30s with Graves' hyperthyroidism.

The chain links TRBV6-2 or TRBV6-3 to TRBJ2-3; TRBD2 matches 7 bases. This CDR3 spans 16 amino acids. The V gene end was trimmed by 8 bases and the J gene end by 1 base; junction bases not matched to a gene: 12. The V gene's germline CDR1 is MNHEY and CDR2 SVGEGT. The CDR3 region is CASSSMGGSGTDTQYF. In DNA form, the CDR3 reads TGTGCCAGCTCGTCGATGGGGGGGTCTGGCACAGATACGCAGTATTTT.

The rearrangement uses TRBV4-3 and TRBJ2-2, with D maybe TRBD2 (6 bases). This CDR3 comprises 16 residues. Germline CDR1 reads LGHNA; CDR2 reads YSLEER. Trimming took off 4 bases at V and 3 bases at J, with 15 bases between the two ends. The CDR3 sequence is CASSPVSGADTGELFF. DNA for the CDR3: TGCGCCAGCAGCCCGGTCTCGGGAGCGGACACCGGGGAGCTGTTTTTT.

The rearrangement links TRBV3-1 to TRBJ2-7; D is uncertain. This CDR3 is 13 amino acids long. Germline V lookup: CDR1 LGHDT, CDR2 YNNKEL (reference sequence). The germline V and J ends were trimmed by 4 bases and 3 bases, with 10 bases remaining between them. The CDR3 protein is CASSLVRVYEQYF. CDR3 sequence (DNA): TGTGCCAGCAGCCTCGTTCGGGTCTACGAGCAGTACTTC.

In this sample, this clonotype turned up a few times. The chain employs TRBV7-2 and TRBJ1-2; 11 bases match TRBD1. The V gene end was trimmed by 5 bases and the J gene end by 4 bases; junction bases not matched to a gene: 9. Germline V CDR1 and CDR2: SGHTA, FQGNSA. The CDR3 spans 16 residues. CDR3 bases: TGTGCCAGCAGCAATCCCCGGACAGGGGGCACCTATGGCTACACCTTC. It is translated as CASSNPRTGGTYGYTF.

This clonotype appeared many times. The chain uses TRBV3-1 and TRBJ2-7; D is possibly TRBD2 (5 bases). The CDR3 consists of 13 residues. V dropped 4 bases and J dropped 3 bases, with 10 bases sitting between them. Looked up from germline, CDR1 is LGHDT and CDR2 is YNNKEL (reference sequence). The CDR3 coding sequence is TGTGCCAGCAGCCCGCTAGGAGGCTACGAGCAGTACTTC. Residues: CASSPLGGYEQYF.

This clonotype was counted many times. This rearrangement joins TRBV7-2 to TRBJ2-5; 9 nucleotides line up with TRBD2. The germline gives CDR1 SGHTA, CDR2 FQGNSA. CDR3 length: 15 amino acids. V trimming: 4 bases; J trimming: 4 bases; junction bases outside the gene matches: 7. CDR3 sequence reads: CASSSSGTSPETQYF. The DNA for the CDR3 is TGTGCCAGCAGCTCTTCCGGGACTAGCCCAGAGACCCAGTACTTC.

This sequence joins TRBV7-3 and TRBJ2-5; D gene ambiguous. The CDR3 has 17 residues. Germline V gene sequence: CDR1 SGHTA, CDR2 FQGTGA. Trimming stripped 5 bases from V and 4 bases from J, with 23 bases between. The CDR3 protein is CASSQMDTAFTLETQYF. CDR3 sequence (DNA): TGTGCCAGCAGCCAGATGGATACGGCCTTTACCTTAGAGACCCAGTACTTC.

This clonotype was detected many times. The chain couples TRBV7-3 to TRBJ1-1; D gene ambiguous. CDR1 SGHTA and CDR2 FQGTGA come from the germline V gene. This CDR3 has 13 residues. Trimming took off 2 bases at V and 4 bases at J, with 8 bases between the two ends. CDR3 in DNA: TGTGCCAGCAGCTTAGGGGTTGCCACTGAAGCTTTCTTT. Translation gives CASSLGVATEAFF.

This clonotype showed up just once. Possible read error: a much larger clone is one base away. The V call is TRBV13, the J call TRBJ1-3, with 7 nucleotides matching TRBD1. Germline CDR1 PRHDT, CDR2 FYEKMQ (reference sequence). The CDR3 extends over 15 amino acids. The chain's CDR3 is CASSSADRDGSTIYF. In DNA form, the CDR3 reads TGTGCCAGCAGCTCCGCCGACAGGGATGGAAGCACCATATATTTT. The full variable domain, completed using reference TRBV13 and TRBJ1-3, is AAGVIQSPRHLIKEKRETATLKCYPIPRHDTVYWYQQGPGQDPQFLISFYEKMQSDKGSIPDRFSAQQFSDYHSELNMSSLELGDSALYFCASSSADRDGSTIYFGEGSWLTVV.

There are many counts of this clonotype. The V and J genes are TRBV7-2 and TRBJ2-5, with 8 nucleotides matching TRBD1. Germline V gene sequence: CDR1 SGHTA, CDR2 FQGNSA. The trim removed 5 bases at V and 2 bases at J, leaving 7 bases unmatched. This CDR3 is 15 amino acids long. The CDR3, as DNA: TGTGCCAGCAGCGCTGACAGGGGCCAACAAGAGACCCAGTACTTC. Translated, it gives CASSADRGQQETQYF.

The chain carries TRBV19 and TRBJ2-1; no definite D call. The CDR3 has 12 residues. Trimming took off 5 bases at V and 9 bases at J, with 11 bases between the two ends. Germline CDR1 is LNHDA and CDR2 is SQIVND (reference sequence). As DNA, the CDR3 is TGTGCCAGTAGTTCACCAGGACCTGAGCAGTTCTTC. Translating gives CASSSPGPEQFF.

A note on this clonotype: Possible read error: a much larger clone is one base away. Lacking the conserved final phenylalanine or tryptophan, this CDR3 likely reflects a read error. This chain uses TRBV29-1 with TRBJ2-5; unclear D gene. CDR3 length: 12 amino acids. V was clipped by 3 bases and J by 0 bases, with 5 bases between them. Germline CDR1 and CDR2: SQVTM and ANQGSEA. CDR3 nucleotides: TGCAGCGTTGACCGAAACCAAGAGACCCAGTACCTC. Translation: CSVDRNQETQYL.